This T cell receptor (beta chain) is drawn from a study of blood T cells in healthy people across ages. It was with a sample-barcoded 5' primer and a J-beta primer mix that a second PCR of about 6 to 12 cycles was run. TCRdb reprocessed the 5' RACE reads via MiXCR and lists one record per CDR3 protein. The sample holds about 780,000 distinct CDR3 sequences, around 24% seen once. This CDR3 has 13 amino acids. Trimming took 5 bases from V and 8 from J, leaving 12 bases between them. CDR1 is SEHNR, CDR2 FQNEAQ, per germline (reference sequence). The sample was also linked to a second study, of T cells of mothers and their children.

Sequences were obtained from blood. The sequence was collected from a boy younger than 18 in good health. The chain is built from TRBV7-9 and TRBJ1-4; D unclear. The CDR3 sequence is CASSRTEGEKLFF. CDR3 sequence (DNA): TGTGCCAGCAGCCGGACCGAAGGGGAAAAACTGTTTTTT.